One and the same sample provided the 9 T cell receptor beta chains below, sequenced in a study of tumor-infiltrating lymphocytes in primary liver carcinoma. From unsorted bulk tissue weighing 20-30 mg, DNA and RNA were co-extracted. A constant-region primer primed TCR beta cDNA synthesis from roughly 500 ng of total RNA. Three rounds of nested multiplex PCR with slightly modified ARM-PCR produced TCR beta libraries. For around 10 cycles apiece, the opening two PCR rounds ran with TRBV1-TRBV30 forward primers and a C-beta reverse primer. Via MiXCR, TCRdb re-called the multiplex PCR reads, giving one row per CDR3 protein. The table has fewer than 85,000 distinct CDR3 sequences, 69% seen once; the top ten hold more than 25%. Sequencing used tumor-adjacent normal liver tissue. Receptors were obtained from a man between 35 and 55 years old with primary liver carcinoma and hepatitis B virus infection.

Regarding this clonotype: The CDR3 ends on some other residue instead of the conserved phenylalanine or tryptophan, so this is likely a read error. The rearrangement joins TRBV4-2 to TRBJ2-2, with 10 nucleotides matching TRBD2. Germline V gene data show CDR1 as LGHNA and CDR2 as YNFKEQ. The CDR3 consists of 16 residues. The CDR3 DNA follows: TGTGCTAGCAACCAAGGACTAGCGGTGAACACCGGGGAGCTGTTTTCT. As protein: CASNQGLAVNTGELFS.

As concerns this clonotype: The junction departs from the called germline gene at one end, perhaps through a read error. This chain uses TRBV11-2 with TRBJ2-1; TRBD2 matches at 7 bases. Germline V gives CDR1 SGHAT, CDR2 FQNNGV. The CDR3 extends over 19 amino acids. The CDR3 loop is CVSSLDGRFSGALYNEQFF. The DNA of the CDR3 is TGTGTCAGCAGCTTAGACGGGCGATTCAGCGGGGCCCTTTACAATGAGCAGTTCTTC.

This clonotype appeared many times. V gene TRBV24-1 combines with J gene TRBJ2-2, with D perhaps being TRBD1 or TRBD2 (5 bases each). V was pared by 8 bases and J by 3 bases, with 9 bases between. Germline V CDR1 and CDR2: KGHDR, SFDVKD. The length of the CDR3 is 13 residues. CDR3 sequence reads: CATMRGDTGELFF. CDR3 DNA sequence: TGTGCCACCATGAGAGGGGACACCGGGGAGCTGTTTTTT.

The CDR3 region has the DNA TGTGCCAGCAGACCGCATGTAGCGGCACTAGATACGCAGTATTTT. It encodes CASRPHVAALDTQYF. The chain links TRBV6-2 or TRBV6-3 to TRBJ2-3; TRBD2 might be the D (6 bases). The CDR3 totals 15 residues. Germline V gene sequence: CDR1 MNHEY, CDR2 SVGEGT. The V end lost 6 bases, the J end lost 5 bases, and 18 bases lay between the germline ends.

As to this clonotype: Sequence at one end of the junction differs from germline and may be a read error. The V and J genes are TRBV7-9 and TRBJ2-2, with D tentatively TRBD1 (6 bases). This CDR3 has 17 amino acids. The germline gives CDR1 SEHNR, CDR2 FQNEAQ (reference sequence). Written as DNA, the CDR3 is TGTGCCAGCATCCAGTTATCTAGGACAGCAAACACCGGGGAGTTGTTTTTT. Protein product: CASIQLSRTANTGELFF.

This clonotype is classed as medium-sized. The V call is TRBV29-1, the J call TRBJ2-1; D may be TRBD2 (6 bases). Trimming shortened V by 7 bases and J by 6 bases, and 19 bases separated the two germline ends. Per the germline V gene, CDR1 is SQVTM and CDR2 is ANQGSEA. The CDR3 totals 14 residues. The CDR3 here is CSADPKGRGNEQFF. The CDR3 DNA sequence: TGCAGCGCCGACCCTAAAGGGCGGGGCAATGAGCAGTTCTTC.

The CDR3: CRVRWDATEAFF. CDR3 DNA: TGCAGGGTTCGATGGGACGCGACTGAAGCTTTCTTT. The chain combines TRBV29-1 with TRBJ1-1; the D gene is possibly TRBD1 (5 bases). From germline, CDR1 is SQVTM and CDR2 ANQGSEA. The CDR3 runs 12 residues.

This clonotype was observed many times. This sequence joins TRBV9 and TRBJ2-7, with 8 bases that match TRBD1. The germline gives CDR1 SGDLS, CDR2 YYNGEE. The CDR3 spans 15 residues. Trimming cost V 0 bases and J 3 bases; bases outside gene matches: 5. CDR3 region: CASSVGRQGIYEQYF. The CDR3 DNA reads as TGTGCCAGCAGCGTAGGAAGACAGGGGATCTACGAGCAGTACTTC.

Comments on this clonotype: As the CDR3 is not closed by the conserved phenylalanine or tryptophan, this likely results from a read error. The rearrangement links TRBV4-1 to TRBJ2-7; 10 nucleotides line up with TRBD2. Germline V gene lookup returns CDR1 MGHRA and CDR2 YSYEKL. The CDR3 consists of 16 residues. The CDR3 DNA reads TGCGCCAGCGGCCAACCCGGACTAGCGGAGTCCTCTGAGCAGTACTTA. Its translation is CASGQPGLAESSEQYL.